The rows below give T cell receptor beta chains drawn from one sample of a study of human T cells and chemical hapten exposure. Each CDR3 protein gets one entry after TCRdb re-called the RACE reads with MiXCR. The table records about 270,000 distinct CDR3 sequences, approximately 7.5% of them present only once. The sample was whole blood, taken in connection with sensitization to the hapten diphenylcyclopropenone (DPC). These receptors were taken from a young man with alopecia areata. Some clones in this sample may be carry-over from other donors' samples. The CDR3 runs from the conserved cysteine through the conserved F or W. D genes are given only for firm matches. Size is stated for part of the rows, as once, few or many counts, or as a class when the clone is expanded.

d_gene: NA
v_gene: TRBV20-1
abundance: NA
j_gene: TRBJ2-6
CDR3nt: TGCAGTGTTAGGGACGGTATCTCTGGGGCCAACGTCCTGACTTTC
CDR3aa: CSVRDGISGANVLTF

d_gene: NA
v_gene: TRBV6-5
abundance: NA
j_gene: TRBJ2-6
CDR3nt: TGTGCCACATCTAAGCTGGGACAAGGGTCATCTGGGGCCAACGTCCTGACTTTC
CDR3aa: CATSKLGQGSSGANVLTF

d_gene: TRBD1
v_gene: TRBV5-1
abundance: many
j_gene: TRBJ1-1
CDR3nt: TGCGCCAGCAGCTTTGGGACAGGGATTGGGAACACTGAAGCTTTCTTT
CDR3aa: CASSFGTGIGNTEAFF

d_gene: TRBD1
v_gene: TRBV7-9
abundance: NA
j_gene: TRBJ1-4
CDR3nt: TGTGCCAGCAGCCAGACAGGGGTGGCTGAAAAACTGTTTTTT
CDR3aa: CASSQTGVAEKLFF

d_gene: NA
v_gene: TRBV5-5
abundance: few
j_gene: TRBJ1-6
CDR3nt: TGTGCCAGCAGCTTGGCCGTGACTCGGGATTCACCCCTCCACTTT
CDR3aa: CASSLAVTRDSPLHF

d_gene: TRBD2
v_gene: TRBV29-1
abundance: NA
j_gene: TRBJ2-3
CDR3nt: TGCAGCGTTGAAGACCCCCCCGGACTAGCCCCTACAGATACGCAGTATTTT
CDR3aa: CSVEDPPGLAPTDTQYF

d_gene: TRBD1
v_gene: TRBV7-9
abundance: few
j_gene: TRBJ1-1
CDR3nt: TGTGCCAGCTCCGAGGACAGGACGAACACTGAAGCTTTCTTT
CDR3aa: CASSEDRTNTEAFF

d_gene: NA
v_gene: TRBV18
abundance: NA
j_gene: TRBJ1-1
CDR3nt: TGTGCCAGCTCACCGCCGGAGTCAGGGACTATGAACACTGAAGCTTTCTTT
CDR3aa: CASSPPESGTMNTEAFF

d_gene: NA
v_gene: TRBV3-1
abundance: NA
j_gene: TRBJ1-4
CDR3nt: TGTGCCAGCAGCCAAGACAGGGGTGGAAAACTGTTTTTT
CDR3aa: CASSQDRGGKLFF

d_gene: NA
v_gene: TRBV20-1
abundance: few
j_gene: TRBJ2-2
CDR3nt: TGCAGTGCTAGAGATCGGAAAAGGGCGGTGTTTTTT
CDR3aa: CSARDRKRAVFF

d_gene: NA
v_gene: TRBV12-3/TRBV12-4
abundance: many
j_gene: TRBJ1-1
CDR3nt: TGTGCCAGCAGTTTTTTACCCCAGGGGAACACTGAAGCTTTCTTT
CDR3aa: CASSFLPQGNTEAFF

d_gene: TRBD2
v_gene: TRBV6-6
abundance: few
j_gene: TRBJ2-3
CDR3nt: TGTGCCAGCAGTTACTCGTTGCGGGGGGGGTCAGATACGCAGTATTTT
CDR3aa: CASSYSLRGGSDTQYF

d_gene: NA
v_gene: TRBV5-1
abundance: few
j_gene: TRBJ2-7
CDR3nt: TGCGCCAGCAGCTTGGCCTGGGGGGACGGTAGCGAGCAGTACTTC
CDR3aa: CASSLAWGDGSEQYF

d_gene: TRBD1
v_gene: TRBV20-1
abundance: NA
j_gene: TRBJ1-1
CDR3nt: TGCAGTGCTAGAGAGGGGGGACAGGGACGGACTGAAGCTTTCTTT
CDR3aa: CSAREGGQGRTEAFF

d_gene: NA
v_gene: TRBV5-1
abundance: NA
j_gene: TRBJ2-3
CDR3nt: TGCGCCAGCAGCCCCGAGGGTAGAGATACGCAGTATTTT
CDR3aa: CASSPEGRDTQYF

d_gene: NA
v_gene: TRBV6-2/TRBV6-3
abundance: few
j_gene: TRBJ1-5
CDR3nt: TGTGCCAGCAGTTACGAGAGTGGACAGCCCCAGCATTTT
CDR3aa: CASSYESGQPQHF

d_gene: NA
v_gene: TRBV28
abundance: NA
j_gene: TRBJ2-7
CDR3nt: TGTGCCAGCAGTTTATGGTCGGGTGAGCAGTACTTC
CDR3aa: CASSLWSGEQYF

d_gene: TRBD1
v_gene: TRBV12-5
abundance: many
j_gene: TRBJ1-1
CDR3nt: TGTGCTAGTGGTTTTTCCCCACCGGGACAGGGTAATTTGGTGAACACTGAAGCTTTCTTT
CDR3aa: CASGFSPPGQGNLVNTEAFF

d_gene: TRBD1
v_gene: TRBV5-1
abundance: many
j_gene: TRBJ2-2
CDR3nt: TGCGCCAGCAGCTTGGACAGGGGTTACACCGGGGAGCTGTTTTTT
CDR3aa: CASSLDRGYTGELFF

d_gene: NA
v_gene: TRBV7-9
abundance: NA
j_gene: TRBJ1-1
CDR3nt: TGTGCCAGCAGCATAACCCAGGGCAGTGAAGCTTTCTTT
CDR3aa: CASSITQGSEAFF

d_gene: NA
v_gene: TRBV29-1
abundance: NA
j_gene: TRBJ1-5
CDR3nt: TGCAGCGTGCCCGGGGTCGGGGTGGATCAGCCCCATCATTTT
CDR3aa: CSVPGVGVDQPHHF

d_gene: TRBD1
v_gene: TRBV7-9
abundance: many
j_gene: TRBJ2-1
CDR3nt: TGTGCCAGCAGCAGACAGGGGGCGGTGGGTGAGCAGTTCTTC
CDR3aa: CASSRQGAVGEQFF

d_gene: NA
v_gene: TRBV6-4
abundance: few
j_gene: TRBJ2-4
CDR3nt: TGTGCCAGCAGAACGCACAACCTAGCGAGGTTGAAAAACATTCAGTACTTC
CDR3aa: CASRTHNLARLKNIQYF

d_gene: NA
v_gene: TRBV6-6
abundance: NA
j_gene: TRBJ1-5
CDR3nt: TGTGCCAGCAGTTACAGGGGCGCCGATCAGCCCCAGCATTTT
CDR3aa: CASSYRGADQPQHF

d_gene: NA
v_gene: TRBV12-3/TRBV12-4
abundance: many
j_gene: TRBJ2-1
CDR3nt: TGTGCCAGCGGAACCGAAGGGCAGTTCTTC
CDR3aa: CASGTEGQFF

d_gene: NA
v_gene: TRBV29-1
abundance: many
j_gene: TRBJ2-1
CDR3nt: TGCAGCGTTGTCCGTGGGGTTGAGCAGTTCTTC
CDR3aa: CSVVRGVEQFF

d_gene: TRBD1
v_gene: TRBV28
abundance: few
j_gene: TRBJ2-1
CDR3nt: TGTGCCAGCAGCGCGGGACAGGGATTCTTCTTACTTCAGTTCTTC
CDR3aa: CASSAGQGFFLLQFF

d_gene: NA
v_gene: TRBV6-2/TRBV6-3
abundance: few
j_gene: TRBJ1-3
CDR3nt: TGTGCCAGCAGTTACTTGGGGCCCGGGACCAGCTCTGGAAACACCATATATTTT
CDR3aa: CASSYLGPGTSSGNTIYF

d_gene: TRBD1
v_gene: TRBV5-6
abundance: NA
j_gene: TRBJ1-1
CDR3nt: TGTGCCAGCAGCTTCGAAGGGGGCGTAACTGAAGCTTTCTTT
CDR3aa: CASSFEGGVTEAFF

d_gene: NA
v_gene: TRBV20-1
abundance: many
j_gene: TRBJ2-3
CDR3nt: TGCAGTGCAGAGGGCCGGTCCACAGATACGCAGTATTTT
CDR3aa: CSAEGRSTDTQYF

d_gene: NA
v_gene: TRBV5-1
abundance: NA
j_gene: TRBJ1-1
CDR3nt: TGCGCCAGCACCTTCCTACAGGGTCGCACTGAAGCTTTCTTT
CDR3aa: CASTFLQGRTEAFF

d_gene: TRBD1
v_gene: TRBV27
abundance: few
j_gene: TRBJ2-2
CDR3nt: TGTGCCAGCAGTTTATTACAGGGGTCTGTCGCCGGGGAGCTGTTTTTT
CDR3aa: CASSLLQGSVAGELFF

d_gene: TRBD1
v_gene: TRBV28
abundance: few
j_gene: TRBJ2-2
CDR3nt: TGTGCCAGCAGTAATCTTCCCGGGACAGGGCCCGGGGAGCTGTTTTTT
CDR3aa: CASSNLPGTGPGELFF

d_gene: TRBD2
v_gene: TRBV28
abundance: few
j_gene: TRBJ2-5
CDR3nt: TGTGCCAGCAGTCCATCGGCCTGGACTAGCGGGGGGGCTGGCATAGAGACCCAGTACTTC
CDR3aa: CASSPSAWTSGGAGIETQYF

d_gene: TRBD1
v_gene: TRBV12-3/TRBV12-4
abundance: NA
j_gene: TRBJ1-1
CDR3nt: TGTGCCAGCAGTCCCAGGACAGGGAAGGCTGAAGCTTTCTTT
CDR3aa: CASSPRTGKAEAFF

d_gene: NA
v_gene: TRBV6-2/TRBV6-3
abundance: few
j_gene: TRBJ1-4
CDR3nt: TGTGCCAGCAGTTCGACAGTCCCGAATGAAAAACTGTTTTTT
CDR3aa: CASSSTVPNEKLFF

d_gene: NA
v_gene: TRBV5-6
abundance: many
j_gene: TRBJ1-1
CDR3nt: TGTGCCAGCAGCTCGCTTCCGGCTGAAGCTTTCTTT
CDR3aa: CASSSLPAEAFF

d_gene: NA
v_gene: TRBV5-6
abundance: many
j_gene: TRBJ2-7
CDR3nt: TGTGCCAGCAGCCTTCGAAGGAGCTCCTACGAGCAGTACTTC
CDR3aa: CASSLRRSSYEQYF

d_gene: NA
v_gene: TRBV29-1
abundance: NA
j_gene: TRBJ2-3
CDR3nt: TGCAGCGTCGCCGGAATACAGGGAGAGGAAGATACGCAGTATTTT
CDR3aa: CSVAGIQGEEDTQYF

d_gene: NA
v_gene: TRBV11-1
abundance: NA
j_gene: TRBJ1-1
CDR3nt: TGTGCCAGCAGCGACCGGACTGAAGCTTTCTTT
CDR3aa: CASSDRTEAFF

d_gene: NA
v_gene: TRBV10-1
abundance: NA
j_gene: TRBJ2-1
CDR3nt: TGCGCCAGCAGTGATACCGGGGGCCTCTCCTACAATGAGCAGTTCTTC
CDR3aa: CASSDTGGLSYNEQFF

d_gene: NA
v_gene: TRBV7-9
abundance: many
j_gene: TRBJ2-7
CDR3nt: TGTGCCAGCAGCTTAATAGGGCAACGGGGTGAGCAGTACTTC
CDR3aa: CASSLIGQRGEQYF

d_gene: NA
v_gene: TRBV4-1
abundance: NA
j_gene: TRBJ1-6
CDR3nt: TGCGCCAGCAGCCAATTCATGTCATGGGCAGGTTGGGGTTCACCCCTCCACTTT
CDR3aa: CASSQFMSWAGWGSPLHF

d_gene: TRBD1
v_gene: TRBV7-9
abundance: NA
j_gene: TRBJ1-1
CDR3nt: TGTGCCAGCAGCTTAGGACATGGGACAGCCAGTTCTGAAGCTTTCTTT
CDR3aa: CASSLGHGTASSEAFF

d_gene: TRBD1
v_gene: TRBV7-2
abundance: NA
j_gene: TRBJ2-1
CDR3nt: TGTGCCAGCAGCTTAGCTGCCGGACAGGGGAACAATGAGCAGTTCTTC
CDR3aa: CASSLAAGQGNNEQFF

d_gene: NA
v_gene: TRBV5-1
abundance: many
j_gene: TRBJ1-1
CDR3nt: TGCGCCAGCAGCTTGGTGCCGGGGTGGAACACTGAAGCTTTCTTT
CDR3aa: CASSLVPGWNTEAFF

d_gene: NA
v_gene: TRBV7-9
abundance: NA
j_gene: TRBJ1-3
CDR3nt: TGTGCCAGCAGCCCCCTTGAGAGGGGCAACACCATATATTTT
CDR3aa: CASSPLERGNTIYF

d_gene: TRBD2
v_gene: TRBV5-1
abundance: few
j_gene: TRBJ2-3
CDR3nt: TGCGCCAGCAGCTCCCGGGGGGGCCGCACAGATACGCAGTATTTT
CDR3aa: CASSSRGGRTDTQYF